This TCR beta chain is drawn from a study of identical twins. Points from the study as a whole: High-abundance cord blood beta clonotypes had fewer insertions; memory repertoires showed none. Among beta out-of-frame sequences, excess sharing between twins appeared weaker.

V was pared by 0 bases and J by 2 bases, with 19 bases between. The CDR3 runs 19 residues. Per the germline V gene, CDR1 is LGHDT and CDR2 is YNNKEL (reference sequence). It was template switching that added a universal primer site, and there were unique molecular identifiers on the cDNA. TCRdb ran MiXCR on the 5' RACE reads and lists one entry per CDR3 protein. Among some 560,000 distinct CDR3 sequences, 9% to 10% were seen once, and the ten largest hold 3%. On this clonotype: Its antigen is not identified.

Healthy Caucasians made up all donors. These same records also appear under a second study, on yellow fever vaccine responses in identical twins.

Sequenced input: PBMCs. This sequence was found in a woman aged 18 to 35 in good health. The J gene is TRBJ2-2, the V gene TRBV3-1; D is possibly TRBD2 (5 bases). CDR3 amino acids: CASSQEIGQVEGNTGELFF. The CDR3 DNA follows: TGTGCCAGCAGCCAAGAAATAGGCCAGGTAGAGGGAAACACCGGGGAGCTGTTTTTT.